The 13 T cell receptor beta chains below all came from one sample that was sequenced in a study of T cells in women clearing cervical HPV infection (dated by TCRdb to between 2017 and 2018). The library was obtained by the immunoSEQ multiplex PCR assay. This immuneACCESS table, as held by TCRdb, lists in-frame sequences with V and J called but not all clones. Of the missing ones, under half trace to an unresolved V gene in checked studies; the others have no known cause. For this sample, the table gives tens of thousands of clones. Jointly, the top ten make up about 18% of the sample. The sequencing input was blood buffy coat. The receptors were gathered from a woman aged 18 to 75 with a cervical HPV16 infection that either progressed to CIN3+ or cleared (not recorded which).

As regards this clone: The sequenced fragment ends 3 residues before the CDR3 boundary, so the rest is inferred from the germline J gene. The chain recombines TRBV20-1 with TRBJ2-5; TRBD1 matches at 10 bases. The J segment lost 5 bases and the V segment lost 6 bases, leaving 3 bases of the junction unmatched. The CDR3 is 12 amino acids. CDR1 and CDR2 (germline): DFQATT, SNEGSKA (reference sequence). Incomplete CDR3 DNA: TGCAGTGCCGGGACAGGGGAGGAGACC. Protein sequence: CSAGTGEET. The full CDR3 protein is CSAGTGEETQYF.

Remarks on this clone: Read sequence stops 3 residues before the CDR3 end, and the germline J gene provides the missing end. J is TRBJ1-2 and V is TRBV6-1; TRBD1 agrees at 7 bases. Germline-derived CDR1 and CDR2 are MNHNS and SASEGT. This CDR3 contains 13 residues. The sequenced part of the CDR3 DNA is TGTGCCAGCAGTGAGACAGGGATGGAGGGC. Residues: CASSETGMEG. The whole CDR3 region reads CASSETGMEGYTF.

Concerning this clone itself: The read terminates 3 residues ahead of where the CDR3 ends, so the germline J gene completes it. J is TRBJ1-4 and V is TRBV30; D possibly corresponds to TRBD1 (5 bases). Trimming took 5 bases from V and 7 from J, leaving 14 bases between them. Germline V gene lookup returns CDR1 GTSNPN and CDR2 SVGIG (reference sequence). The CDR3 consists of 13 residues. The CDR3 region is CAWSQGLSEKLFF. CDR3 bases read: TGTGCCTGGTCCCAGGGTTTGAGTGAAAAA.

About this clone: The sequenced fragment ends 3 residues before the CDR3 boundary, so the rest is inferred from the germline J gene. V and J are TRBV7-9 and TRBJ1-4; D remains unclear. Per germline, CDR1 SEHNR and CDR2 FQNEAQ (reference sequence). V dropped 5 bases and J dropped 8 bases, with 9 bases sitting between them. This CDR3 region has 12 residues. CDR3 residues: CASSPIREKLFF. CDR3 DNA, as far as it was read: TGTGCCAGCAGCCCCATTCGGGAAAAA.

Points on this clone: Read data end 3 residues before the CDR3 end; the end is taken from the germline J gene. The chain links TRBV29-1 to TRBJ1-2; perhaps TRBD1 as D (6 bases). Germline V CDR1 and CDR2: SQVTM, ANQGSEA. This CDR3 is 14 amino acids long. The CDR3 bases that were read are TGCAGCGTTGGGCCGACAGGACATACATCGGGC. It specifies CSVGPTGHTSG. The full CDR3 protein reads CSVGPTGHTSGYTF.

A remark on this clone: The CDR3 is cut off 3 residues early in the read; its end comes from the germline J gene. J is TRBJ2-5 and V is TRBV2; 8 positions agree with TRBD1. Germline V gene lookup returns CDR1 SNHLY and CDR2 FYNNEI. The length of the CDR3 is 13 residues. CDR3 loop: CASSRGQVDTQYF. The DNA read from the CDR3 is TGTGCCAGCAGCAGGGGGCAGGTAGATACC.

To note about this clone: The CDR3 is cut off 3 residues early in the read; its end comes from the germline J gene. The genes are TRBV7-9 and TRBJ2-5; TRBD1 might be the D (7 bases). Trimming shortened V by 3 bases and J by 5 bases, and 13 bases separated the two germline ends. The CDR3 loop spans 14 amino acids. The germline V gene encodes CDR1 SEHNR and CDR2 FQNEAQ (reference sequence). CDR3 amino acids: CASSFAGGSETQYF. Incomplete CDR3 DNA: TGTGCCAGCAGCTTCGCAGGGGGGTCGGAGACC.

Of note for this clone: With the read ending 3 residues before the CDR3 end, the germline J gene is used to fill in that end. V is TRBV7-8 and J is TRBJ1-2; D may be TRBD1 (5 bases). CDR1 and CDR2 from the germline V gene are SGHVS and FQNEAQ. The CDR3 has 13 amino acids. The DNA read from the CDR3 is TGTGCCAGCAGTTCTGGAGGACACTACGAC. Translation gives CASSSGGHYD. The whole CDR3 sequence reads CASSSGGHYDYTF.

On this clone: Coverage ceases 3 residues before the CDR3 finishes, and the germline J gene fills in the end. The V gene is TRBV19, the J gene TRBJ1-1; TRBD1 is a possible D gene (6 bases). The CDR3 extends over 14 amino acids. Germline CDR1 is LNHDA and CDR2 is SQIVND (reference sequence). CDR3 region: CASSIEDRSSEAFF. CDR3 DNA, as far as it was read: TGTGCCAGTAGTATAGAAGACAGGTCCTCCGAA.

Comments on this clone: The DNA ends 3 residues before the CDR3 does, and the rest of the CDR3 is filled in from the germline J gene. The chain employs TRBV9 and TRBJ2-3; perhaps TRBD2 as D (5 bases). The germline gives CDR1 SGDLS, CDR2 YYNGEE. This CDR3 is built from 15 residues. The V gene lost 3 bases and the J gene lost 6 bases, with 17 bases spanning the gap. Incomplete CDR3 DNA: TGTGCCAGCAGCGCGACCCCAACTAGGGCGGATACG. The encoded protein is CASSATPTRADT. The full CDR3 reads CASSATPTRADTQYF.

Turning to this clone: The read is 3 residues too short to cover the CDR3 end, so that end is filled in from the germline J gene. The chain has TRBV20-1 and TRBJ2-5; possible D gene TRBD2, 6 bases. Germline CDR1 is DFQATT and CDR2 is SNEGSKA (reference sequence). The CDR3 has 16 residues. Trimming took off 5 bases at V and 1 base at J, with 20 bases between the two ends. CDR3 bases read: TGCAGTGCTGGGGACTTACTAGCCTGGGGCCAAGAGACC. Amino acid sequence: CSAGDLLAWGQET. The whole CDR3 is CSAGDLLAWGQETQYF.

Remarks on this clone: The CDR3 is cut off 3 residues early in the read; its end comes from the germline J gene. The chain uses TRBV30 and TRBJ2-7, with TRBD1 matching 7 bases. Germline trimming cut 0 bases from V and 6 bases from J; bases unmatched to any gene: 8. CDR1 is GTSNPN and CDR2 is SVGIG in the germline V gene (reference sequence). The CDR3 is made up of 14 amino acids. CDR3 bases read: TGTGCCTGGAGTGTACTTAGGGGGCGCCGCGAG. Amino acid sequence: CAWSVLRGRRE. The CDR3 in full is CAWSVLRGRREQYF.

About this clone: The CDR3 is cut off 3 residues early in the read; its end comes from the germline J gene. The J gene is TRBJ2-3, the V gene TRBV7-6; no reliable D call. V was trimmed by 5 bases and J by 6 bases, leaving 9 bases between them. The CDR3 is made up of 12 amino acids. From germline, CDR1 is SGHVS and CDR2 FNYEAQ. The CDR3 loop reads CASSQMSDTQYF. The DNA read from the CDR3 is TGTGCCAGCAGCCAGATGTCGGATACG.